Sequencing of this T cell receptor (beta chain) was carried out in a study of pediatric ulcerative colitis. Trimming took 5 bases from V and 1 from J, leaving 12 bases between them. Germline V gene lookup returns CDR1 SGHRS and CDR2 YFSETQ. The CDR3 runs to 14 residues. Rectal tissue came from one to two pinch biopsies taken at colonoscopy. Samples were sequenced at Survey level, maximum 500,000 reads. Produced via immunoSEQ multiplex PCR; TCRdb's table is partial and in-frame only. The top ten clones hold under 1.2% of a sample with around 36,000 clones, approximately 78% of them seen once. With respect to this clone: In the same sample, other DNA sequences code for this CDR3.

This sequence joins TRBV5-1 and TRBJ1-1; tentatively, D is TRBD1 (5 bases). The TCR sequence derives from a boy younger than 18 with mild ulcerative colitis. Sample: gut tissue. The CDR3 nucleotides read TGCGCCAGCAGTTTGTCAGGGCCGAACACTGAAGCTTTCTTT. Its protein is CASSLSGPNTEAFF.